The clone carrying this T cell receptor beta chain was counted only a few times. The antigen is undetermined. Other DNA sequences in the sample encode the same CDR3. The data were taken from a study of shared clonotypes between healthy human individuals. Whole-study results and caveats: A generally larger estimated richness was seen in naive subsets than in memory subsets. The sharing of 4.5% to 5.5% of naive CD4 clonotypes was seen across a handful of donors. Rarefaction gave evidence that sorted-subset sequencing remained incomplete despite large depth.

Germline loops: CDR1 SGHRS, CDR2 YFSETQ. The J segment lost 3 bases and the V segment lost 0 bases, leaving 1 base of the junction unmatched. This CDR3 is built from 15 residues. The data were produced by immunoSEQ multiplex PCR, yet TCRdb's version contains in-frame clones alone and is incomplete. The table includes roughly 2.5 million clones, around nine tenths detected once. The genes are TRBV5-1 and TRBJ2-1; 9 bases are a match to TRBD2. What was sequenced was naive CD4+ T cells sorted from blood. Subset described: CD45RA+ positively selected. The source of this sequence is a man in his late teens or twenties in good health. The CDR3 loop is CASSLGSGGYNEQFF. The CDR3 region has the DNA TGCGCCAGCAGCTTGGGTAGCGGGGGCTACAATGAGCAGTTCTTC.